The rows below give T cell receptor beta chains drawn from one sample of a study of blood T cell repertoires in COVID-19. Generated by immunoSEQ multiplex PCR, the TCRdb table keeps only in-frame clones and is missing some. Of more than 90,000 clones listed, about 81% were seen once; the top ten hold approximately 7.9%. Sequenced: peripheral blood. Every receptor here comes from a man in his 70s with acute or convalescent COVID-19. CDR3s include the opening cysteine and the closing phenylalanine or tryptophan. D genes are given only for firm matches. Clone size is not always given. Where it is, it says once, few, many or a class for expanded clones.

clone size	CDR3 length	J gene	V gene	D gene	CDR3 protein	CDR3 DNA
.	17	TRBJ2-7	TRBV25-1	TRBD1	CASSEGAGGYKPYEQYF	TGTGCCAGCAGTGAAGGGGCAGGGGGCTATAAACCCTACGAGCAGTACTTC
.	14	TRBJ1-1	TRBV6-6	.	CASRPTGSDTEAFF	TGTGCCAGCAGACCCACCGGGTCCGACACTGAAGCTTTCTTT
once	16	TRBJ1-3	TRBV25-1	.	CASSESIGLSGNTIYF	TGTGCCAGCAGTGAGTCTATCGGTCTCTCTGGAAACACCATATATTTT
.	12	TRBJ2-7	TRBV5-1	.	CASSSALGEQYF	TGCGCCAGCAGCTCCGCGCTTGGCGAGCAGTACTTC
once	15	TRBJ1-5	TRBV4-1	.	CASSQSSTDNQPQHF	TGCGCCAGCAGCCAATCCTCGACAGACAATCAGCCCCAGCATTTT
.	14	TRBJ2-3	TRBV19	TRBD1	CASTRTGGTDTQYF	TGTGCCAGTACCCGCACAGGGGGCACAGATACGCAGTATTTT
.	15	TRBJ2-7	TRBV4-2	TRBD2	CASSQRGGGIYEQYF	TGTGCCAGCAGCCAGCGCGGCGGGGGGATCTACGAGCAGTACTTC
.	12	TRBJ2-5	TRBV29-1	.	CSGGAYQETQYF	TGCAGCGGTGGGGCATACCAAGAGACCCAGTACTTC
once	14	TRBJ1-1	TRBV6-5	TRBD1	CASRAGTGGTEAFF	TGTGCCAGCAGGGCCGGGACAGGGGGCACTGAAGCTTTCTTT
.	13	TRBJ1-5	TRBV19	.	CATGQNNNQPQHF	TGTGCCACCGGACAGAATAATAATCAGCCCCAGCATTTT